The rows below give T cell receptor beta chains drawn from one sample of a study of T cells in Graves' hyperthyroidism and ophthalmopathy. TCRdb reprocessed the multiplex PCR reads via MiXCR and lists one record per CDR3 protein. The profile covers a few hundred thousand distinct CDR3 sequences, with approximately 18% appearing a single time and less than 40% taken by the ten largest. What was sequenced was blood. These TCRs come from a man aged 50-60 years with Graves' ophthalmopathy. Each CDR3 is given without its conserved first and last residue. The order of the fields is J gene, V gene, CDR3 protein.

TRBJ2-5 | TRBV6-2/TRBV6-3 | ASSRGMETQY
TRBJ2-7 | TRBV6-1 | ASTGTTQVREQY
TRBJ1-2 | TRBV15 | ATSRGGQGDSGYT
TRBJ2-2 | TRBV13 | ASSSLLAPKGTGELF
TRBJ2-3 | TRBV24-1 | ATEAGGPTDTQY
TRBJ2-1 | TRBV9 | ASSDSGNSYNEQF
TRBJ1-2 | TRBV27 | AQRGFENGYT
TRBJ2-1 | TRBV28 | ASSFEPPTDYNEQF
TRBJ2-1 | TRBV3-1 | ASSQERKGEQF
TRBJ2-5 | TRBV20-1 | SARDLGRGQETQY
TRBJ2-5 | TRBV10-3 | AISPGRETQY
TRBJ1-1 | TRBV11-2 | ASSPEGGENTEAF
TRBJ2-1 | TRBV11-2 | ASSSEGWGPNRF
TRBJ2-3 | TRBV20-1 | SAISPARSTDTQY
TRBJ2-7 | TRBV5-1 | ASSSGTSREEQY
TRBJ1-4 | TRBV11-2 | ASSFQGAGKLF
TRBJ1-3 | TRBV10-3 | AISAGDRVSGNTIY
TRBJ2-7 | TRBV14 | ASSQDPREVSYEQY
TRBJ2-1 | TRBV28 | ASSFIPTGRLGGNEQF
TRBJ2-3 | TRBV10-2 | ASSDLDYTDTQY
TRBJ2-6 | TRBV28 | ASGELAGGRSGANVLT
TRBJ2-5 | TRBV12-3/TRBV12-4 | ASSLVLAIETQY